Listed below are T cell receptor beta chains from one sample, sequenced in a study of cytomegalovirus exposure and HLA in healthy donors. The protocol was immunoSEQ multiplex PCR, while the TCRdb copy is restricted to in-frame clones and leaves out a portion. This sample's table reports approximately 80,000 clones. The sample comprised PBMCs. These receptors came from a woman in her 30s in good health and CMV-seronegative. Both conserved end residues are part of each CDR3. The D gene is left open where the match is weak.

V gene	D gene	J gene	CDR3 DNA	CDR3 protein
TRBV30	.	TRBJ2-3	TGTGCCTGGACCAGGGGAACAGATAAGCAGTATTTT	CAWTRGTDKQYF
TRBV18	TRBD1	TRBJ2-5	TGTGCCAGCTCACCACAGGGGGCTTTACAGGAGACCCAGTACTTC	CASSPQGALQETQYF
TRBV5-1	TRBD1	TRBJ2-3	TGCGCCAGCAGCTTGGGCGGGACAGGCCTTCTAACAGATACGCAGTATTTT	CASSLGGTGLLTDTQYF
TRBV19	TRBD1	TRBJ2-4	TGTGCCAGTAGTACTTTCCAAGGGGGCCAGGCCAGAAGAAACATTCAGTACTTC	CASSTFQGGQARRNIQYF
TRBV19	.	TRBJ1-1	TGTGCCAGTAGTTCAACGGTTGACACTGAAGCTTTCTTT	CASSSTVDTEAFF
TRBV19	TRBD2	TRBJ2-7	TGTGCCAGTAGTATGGGATGGGCTAGCGGACATACCTACGAGCAGTACTTC	CASSMGWASGHTYEQYF
TRBV5-1	.	TRBJ2-5	TGCGCCAGCAGCGCTGGACACCCGGTTCAAGAGACCCAGTACTTC	CASSAGHPVQETQYF
TRBV5-1	.	TRBJ2-7	TGCGCCAGCAGCTTGGACCGAGACTACGAGCAGTACTTC	CASSLDRDYEQYF
TRBV6-1	.	TRBJ1-1	TGTGCCAGCAGTACTCAAGTCCTGAACACTGAAGCTTTCTTT	CASSTQVLNTEAFF
TRBV14	.	TRBJ2-1	TGTGCCAGCAGCCAAGTAGGGGGTTACCGCAATGAGCAGTTCTTC	CASSQVGGYRNEQFF
TRBV30	.	TRBJ1-2	TGTGCGCTCCCAGGGTTATATGGCTACACCTTC	CALPGLYGYTF
TRBV19	.	TRBJ1-2	TGTGCCAGTAGTATGGGCAGGGACTATGGCTACACCTTC	CASSMGRDYGYTF
TRBV18	TRBD1	TRBJ1-2	TGTGCCAGCTCACCGAGACAGGGTGAAGGCTACACCTTC	CASSPRQGEGYTF
TRBV6-1	.	TRBJ2-6	TGTGCCAGCAGTGCACAACAGGGCACAGCCGGCTCTGGGGCCAACGTCCTGACTTTC	CASSAQQGTAGSGANVLTF
TRBV30	TRBD1	TRBJ1-3	TGTGCCTGGAGTCCAGGGACAGCTGGAAACACCATATATTTT	CAWSPGTAGNTIYF
TRBV18	.	TRBJ1-2	TGTGCCAGCTCGACTGTCAATGTCCGGGGTCCGCATGGCTACACCTTC	CASSTVNVRGPHGYTF
TRBV2	.	TRBJ2-7	TGTGCCAGCAGTGAGGCAGAACCCTACGAGCAGTACTTC	CASSEAEPYEQYF
TRBV19	.	TRBJ2-2	TGTGCCAGTAGTATAGGTTGGGGGGCGAACACCGGGGAGCTGTTTTTT	CASSIGWGANTGELFF
TRBV30	.	TRBJ2-5	TGTGCCTGGAGTGTAGGGGGGGCAATGGAGACCCAGTACTTC	CAWSVGGAMETQYF
TRBV5-1	.	TRBJ2-7	TGCGCCAGCAGCCGCACATTTTCCGTGGGGGGAACCCCCTACGAGCAGTACTTC	CASSRTFSVGGTPYEQYF
TRBV14	.	TRBJ2-7	TGTGCCAGCAGCCAAGAGAACGCGCGGTACGAGCAGTACTTC	CASSQENARYEQYF
TRBV10-2	.	TRBJ2-1	TGCGCCAGCAGTGAAGGTGGGCATGAGCAGTTCTTC	CASSEGGHEQFF
TRBV30	TRBD1	TRBJ1-1	TGTGCCTGGAGTCCCCCTAGTTCGGGACAGGGTAGACTTGGGGACACTGAAGCTTTCTTT	CAWSPPSSGQGRLGDTEAFF
TRBV4-1	.	TRBJ2-3	TGCGCCAGCAGCCCCCAACTGCATGATACGCAGTATTTT	CASSPQLHDTQYF
TRBV19	.	TRBJ1-5	TGTGCCACCTCCTTCAGGGGCCAGCCCCAGCATTTT	CATSFRGQPQHF
TRBV4-1	.	TRBJ2-1	TGCGCCAGCAGACAAGAGCAGTATGAGCAGTTCTTC	CASRQEQYEQFF
TRBV19	TRBD2	TRBJ2-3	TGTGCCAGTAAACAAGCGGGAGTCGTAAGCACAGATACGCAGTATTTT	CASKQAGVVSTDTQYF